Given below is one TCR beta chain in context. Its specificity is not known. This entry is derived from a study of T cell responses to AZD1222 COVID-19 vaccine. Repertoires were generated with immunoSEQ multiplex PCR, while TCRdb's copy carries only in-frame clones and drops some. This sample has 100,000 to 150,000 clones; about 90% occur once, and the top ten carry approximately 19%. Germline V lookup: CDR1 LNHNV, CDR2 YYDKDF (reference sequence). The CDR3 is made up of 14 amino acids. V was clipped by 5 bases and J by 3 bases; unmatched bases: 4. General study points: Among vaccine-associated CD4 TCRs, coverage spanned spike, with dominance at 160-218 and 743-854. The donor group comprised mostly white British people and more females; the analysis possibly underestimated clonal diversity.

This receptor was identified in an adult in good health. The gene calls are TRBV15 and TRBJ1-2; 9 bases fit TRBD1. This sample comprised peripheral blood, obtained on day 0 of MenACWY control vaccination. In nucleotides, the CDR3 is TGTGCCACCAGCCGCGGGACAGGGCACTATGGCTACACCTTC. It encodes CATSRGTGHYGYTF.